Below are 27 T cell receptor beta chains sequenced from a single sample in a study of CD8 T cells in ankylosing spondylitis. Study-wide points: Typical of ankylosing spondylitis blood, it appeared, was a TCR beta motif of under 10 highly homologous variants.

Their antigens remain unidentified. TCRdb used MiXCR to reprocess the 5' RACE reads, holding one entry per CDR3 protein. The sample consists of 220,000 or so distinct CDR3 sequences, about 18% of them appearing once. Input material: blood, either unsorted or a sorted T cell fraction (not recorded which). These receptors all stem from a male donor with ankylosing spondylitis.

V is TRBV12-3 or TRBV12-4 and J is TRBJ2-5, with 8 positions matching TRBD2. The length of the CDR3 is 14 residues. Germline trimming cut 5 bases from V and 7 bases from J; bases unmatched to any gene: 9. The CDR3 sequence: CASSTGGGSGTQYF. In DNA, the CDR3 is TGTGCCAGCAGTACGGGGGGGGGCAGCGGGACCCAGTACTTC.

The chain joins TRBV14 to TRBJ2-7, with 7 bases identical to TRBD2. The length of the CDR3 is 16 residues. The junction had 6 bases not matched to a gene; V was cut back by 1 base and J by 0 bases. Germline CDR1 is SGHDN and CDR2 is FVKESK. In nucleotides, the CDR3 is TGTGCCAGCAGCCAAGTCGGGGGGTCAAGCTCCTACGAGCAGTACTTC. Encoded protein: CASSQVGGSSSYEQYF.

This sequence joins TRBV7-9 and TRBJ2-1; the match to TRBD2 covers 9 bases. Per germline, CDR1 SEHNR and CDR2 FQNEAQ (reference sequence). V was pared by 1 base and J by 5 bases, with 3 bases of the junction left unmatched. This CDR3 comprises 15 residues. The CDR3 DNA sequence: TGTGCCAGCAGCTTAGTAGCGGGAGCTGACAATGAGCAGTTCTTC. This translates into CASSLVAGADNEQFF.

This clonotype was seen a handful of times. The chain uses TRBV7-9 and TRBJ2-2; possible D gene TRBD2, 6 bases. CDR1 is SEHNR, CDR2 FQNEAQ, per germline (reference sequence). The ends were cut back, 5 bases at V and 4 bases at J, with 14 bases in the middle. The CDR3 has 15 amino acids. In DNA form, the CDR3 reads TGTGCCAGCAGCGGCCGGGACTCAAGCACCGGGGAGCTGTTTTTT. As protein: CASSGRDSSTGELFF. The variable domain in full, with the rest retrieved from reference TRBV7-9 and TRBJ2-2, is DTGVSQNPRHKITKRGQNVTFRCDPISEHNRLYWYRQTLGQGPEFLTYFQNEAQLEKSRLLSDRFSAERPKGSFSTLEIQRTEQGDSAMYLCASSGRDSSTGELFFGEGSRLTVL.

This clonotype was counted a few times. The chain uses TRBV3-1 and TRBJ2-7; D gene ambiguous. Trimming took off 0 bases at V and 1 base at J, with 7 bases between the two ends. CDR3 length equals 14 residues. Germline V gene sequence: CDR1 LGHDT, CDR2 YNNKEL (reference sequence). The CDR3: CASSQDFRSYEQYF. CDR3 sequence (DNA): TGTGCCAGCAGCCAAGATTTCAGGTCCTACGAGCAGTACTTC.

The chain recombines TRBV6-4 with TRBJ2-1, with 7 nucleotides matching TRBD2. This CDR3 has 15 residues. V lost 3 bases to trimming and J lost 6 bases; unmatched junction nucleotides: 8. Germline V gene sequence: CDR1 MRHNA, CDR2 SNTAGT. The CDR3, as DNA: TGTGCCAGCAGTGAAGGTGCGGGAGCGGTCAATGAGCAGTTCTTC. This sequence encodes CASSEGAGAVNEQFF.

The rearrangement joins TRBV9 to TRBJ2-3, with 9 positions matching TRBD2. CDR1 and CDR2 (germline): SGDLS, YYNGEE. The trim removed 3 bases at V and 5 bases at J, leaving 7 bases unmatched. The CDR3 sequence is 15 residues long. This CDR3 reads CASSASGRFIDTQYF. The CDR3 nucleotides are TGTGCCAGCAGCGCGAGCGGGAGGTTTATAGATACGCAGTATTTT.

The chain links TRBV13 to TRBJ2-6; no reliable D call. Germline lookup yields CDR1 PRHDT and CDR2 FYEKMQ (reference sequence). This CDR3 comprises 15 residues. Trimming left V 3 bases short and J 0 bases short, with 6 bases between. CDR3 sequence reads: CASSLKSSGANVLTF. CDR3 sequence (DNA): TGTGCCAGCAGCTTGAAGAGCTCTGGGGCCAACGTCCTGACTTTC.

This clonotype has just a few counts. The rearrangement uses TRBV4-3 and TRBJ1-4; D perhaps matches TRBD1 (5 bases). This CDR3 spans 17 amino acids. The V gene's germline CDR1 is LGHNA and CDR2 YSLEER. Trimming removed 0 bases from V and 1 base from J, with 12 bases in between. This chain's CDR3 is CASSQDTGVRTNEKLFF. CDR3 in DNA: TGCGCCAGCAGCCAAGATACGGGGGTACGAACTAATGAAAAACTGTTTTTT.

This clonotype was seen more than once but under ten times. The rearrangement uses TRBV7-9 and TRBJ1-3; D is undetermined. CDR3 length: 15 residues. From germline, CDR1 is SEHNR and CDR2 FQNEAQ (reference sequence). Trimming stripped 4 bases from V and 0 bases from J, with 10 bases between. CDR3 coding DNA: TGTGCCAGCAGCTCGACTGAGACCTCTGGAAACACCATATATTTT. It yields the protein CASSSTETSGNTIYF.

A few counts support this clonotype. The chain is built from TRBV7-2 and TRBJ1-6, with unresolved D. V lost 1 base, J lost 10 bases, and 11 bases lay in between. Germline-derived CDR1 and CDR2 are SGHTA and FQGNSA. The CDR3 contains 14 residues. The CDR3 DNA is TGTGCCAGCAGCTTAGTGACTTCAGGCTCACCCCTCCACTTT. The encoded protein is CASSLVTSGSPLHF.

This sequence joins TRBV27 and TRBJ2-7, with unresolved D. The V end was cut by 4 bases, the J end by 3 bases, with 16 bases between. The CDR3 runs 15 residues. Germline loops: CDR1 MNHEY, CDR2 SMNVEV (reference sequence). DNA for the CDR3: TGTGCCAGCAGTTCCCAGCGCGAAGCTTTCTACGAGCAGTACTTC. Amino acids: CASSSQREAFYEQYF.

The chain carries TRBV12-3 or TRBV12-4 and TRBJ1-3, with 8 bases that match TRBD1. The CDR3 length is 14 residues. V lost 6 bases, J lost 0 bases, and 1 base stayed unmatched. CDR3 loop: CASRDRVSGNTIYF. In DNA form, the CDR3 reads TGTGCCAGCAGGGACAGGGTCTCTGGAAACACCATATATTTT.

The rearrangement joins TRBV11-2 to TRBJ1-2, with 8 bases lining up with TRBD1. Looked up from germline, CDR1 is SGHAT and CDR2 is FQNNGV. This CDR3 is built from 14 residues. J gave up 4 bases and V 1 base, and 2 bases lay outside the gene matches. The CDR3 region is CASSLVTGGYGYTF. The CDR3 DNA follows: TGTGCCAGCAGCTTAGTAACAGGGGGCTATGGCTACACCTTC.

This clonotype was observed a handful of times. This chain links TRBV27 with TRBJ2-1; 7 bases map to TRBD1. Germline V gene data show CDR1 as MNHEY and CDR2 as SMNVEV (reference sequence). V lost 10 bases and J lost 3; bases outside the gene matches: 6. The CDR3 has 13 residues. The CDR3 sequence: CATGDRIYNEQFF. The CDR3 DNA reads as TGTGCCACCGGGGACAGAATCTACAATGAGCAGTTCTTC.

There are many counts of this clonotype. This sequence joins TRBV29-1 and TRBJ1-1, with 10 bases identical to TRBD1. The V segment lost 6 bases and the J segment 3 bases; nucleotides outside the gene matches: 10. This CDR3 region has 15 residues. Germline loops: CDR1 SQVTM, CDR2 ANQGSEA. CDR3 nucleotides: TGCAGCGTCATCCGGACAGGGGGTTTGTACACTGAAGCTTTCTTT. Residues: CSVIRTGGLYTEAFF.

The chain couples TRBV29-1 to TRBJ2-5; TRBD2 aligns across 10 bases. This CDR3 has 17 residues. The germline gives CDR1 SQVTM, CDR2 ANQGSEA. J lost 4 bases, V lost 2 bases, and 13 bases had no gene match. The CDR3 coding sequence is TGCAGCGTTGAAAAACCCAGGGCTAGCGGGAGCCCAGAGACCCAGTACTTC. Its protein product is CSVEKPRASGSPETQYF.

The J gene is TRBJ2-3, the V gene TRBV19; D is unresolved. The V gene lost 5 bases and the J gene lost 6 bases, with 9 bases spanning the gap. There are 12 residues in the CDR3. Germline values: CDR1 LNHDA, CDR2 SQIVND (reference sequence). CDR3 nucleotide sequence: TGTGCCAGTAGTGGCCGGTGGGATACGCAGTATTTT. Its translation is CASSGRWDTQYF.

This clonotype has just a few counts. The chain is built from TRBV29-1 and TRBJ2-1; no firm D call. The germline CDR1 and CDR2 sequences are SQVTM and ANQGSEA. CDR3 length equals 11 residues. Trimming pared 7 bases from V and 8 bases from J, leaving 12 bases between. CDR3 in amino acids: CSALGIYEQFF. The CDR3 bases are TGCAGCGCCCTAGGCATCTATGAGCAGTTCTTC.

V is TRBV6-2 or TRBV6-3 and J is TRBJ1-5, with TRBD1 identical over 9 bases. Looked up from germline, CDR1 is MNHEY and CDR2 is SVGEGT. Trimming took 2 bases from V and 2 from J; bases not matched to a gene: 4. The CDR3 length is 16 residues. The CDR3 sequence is CASSYMDRGGNQPQHF. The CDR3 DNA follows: TGTGCCAGCAGTTACATGGACAGGGGAGGCAATCAGCCCCAGCATTTT.

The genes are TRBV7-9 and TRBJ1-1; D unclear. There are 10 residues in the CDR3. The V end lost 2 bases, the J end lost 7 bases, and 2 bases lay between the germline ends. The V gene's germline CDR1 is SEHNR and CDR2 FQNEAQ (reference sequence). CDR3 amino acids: CASSLYEAFF. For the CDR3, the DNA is TGTGCCAGCAGCTTATATGAAGCTTTCTTT.

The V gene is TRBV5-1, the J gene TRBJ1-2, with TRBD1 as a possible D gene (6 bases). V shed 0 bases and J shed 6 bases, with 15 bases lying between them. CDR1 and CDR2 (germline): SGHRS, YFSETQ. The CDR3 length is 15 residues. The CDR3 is CASSLAADRVNGYTF. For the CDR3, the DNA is TGCGCCAGCAGCTTGGCCGCGGACAGAGTTAATGGCTACACCTTC.

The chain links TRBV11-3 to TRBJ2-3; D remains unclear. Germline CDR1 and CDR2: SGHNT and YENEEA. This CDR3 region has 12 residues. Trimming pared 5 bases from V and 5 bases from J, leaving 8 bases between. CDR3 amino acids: CASSHGRDTQYF. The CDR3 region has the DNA TGTGCCAGCAGCCACGGTCGAGATACGCAGTATTTT.

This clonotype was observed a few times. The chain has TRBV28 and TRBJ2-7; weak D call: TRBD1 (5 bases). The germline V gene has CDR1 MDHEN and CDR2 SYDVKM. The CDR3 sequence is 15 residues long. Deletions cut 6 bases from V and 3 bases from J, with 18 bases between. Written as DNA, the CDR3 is TGTGCCAGCAGGTTTGAGGAAGGGGTCTACTACGAGCAGTACTTC. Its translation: CASRFEEGVYYEQYF. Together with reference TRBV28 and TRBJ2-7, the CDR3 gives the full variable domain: DVKVTQSSRYLVKRTGEKVFLECVQDMDHENMFWYRQDPGLGLRLIYFSYDVKMKEKGDIPEGYSVSREKKERFSLILESASTNQTSMYLCASRFEEGVYYEQYFGPGTRLTVT.

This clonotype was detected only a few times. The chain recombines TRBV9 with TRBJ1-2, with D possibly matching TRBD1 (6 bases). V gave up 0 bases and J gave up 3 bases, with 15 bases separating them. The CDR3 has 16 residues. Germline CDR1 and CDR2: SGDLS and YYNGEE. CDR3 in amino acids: CASSVGGRSGDYGYTF. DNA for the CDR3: TGTGCCAGCAGCGTAGGAGGGCGGTCAGGGGACTATGGCTACACCTTC.

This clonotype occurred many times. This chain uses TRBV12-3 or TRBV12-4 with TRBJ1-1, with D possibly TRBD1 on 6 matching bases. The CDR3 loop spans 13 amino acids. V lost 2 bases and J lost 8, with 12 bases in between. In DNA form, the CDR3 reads TGTGCCAGCAGTTTAAAGCGTGGACAGGAAGCTTTCTTT. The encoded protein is CASSLKRGQEAFF.

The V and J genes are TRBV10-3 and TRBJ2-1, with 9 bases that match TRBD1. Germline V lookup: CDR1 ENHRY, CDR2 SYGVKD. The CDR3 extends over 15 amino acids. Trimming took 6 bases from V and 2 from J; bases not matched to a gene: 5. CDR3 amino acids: CAISEDRGPYNEQFF. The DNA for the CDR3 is TGTGCCATCAGCGAGGACAGGGGACCCTACAATGAGCAGTTCTTC.